The T cell receptor beta chain under discussion was sequenced for a study of CD8 T cells in Susac syndrome (dated by TCRdb to the late 2010s). The study in broad terms: Repertoire sequencing was used to test whether CD8+ T cell activation and differentiation in Susac syndrome was antigen driven.

RNA was extracted using the RNeasy kit, and roughly 0.5 to 1 microgram was reverse transcribed with random hexamers. TCR beta CDR3 regions were amplified with the immunoSEQ multiplex PCR assay covering 54 Vbeta and 13 Jbeta segments. To correct PCR amplification bias, a synthetic template baseline was used for both primer optimization and computational correction. Per the authors' processing: Reads were annotated to V, D and J genes according to IMGT and were analyzed with immunoSEQ Analyzer, with only productive sequences retained. Clonality was calculated as one minus the Shannon entropy normalized by log2 of the number of productive unique sequences. For each patient and control, public and private clones were evaluated among the 100 most prevalent clones. Clones were defined as Susac-specific if absent from the healthy and MS cohorts, from under 1,200 published viral clones and from other ImmuneACCESS disease sequences. TCRdb reworked the public reads: Q25 trimming with fastp, MiXCR clone assembly, productive beta chains retained. When rows share a CDR3 protein, they turn into one entry using the most common DNA and genes. TCRdb's processing, not the authors', yielded these V and J calls. The table for this sample lists roughly 190,000 distinct CDR3 sequences; about 94% of them were counted only once. The ten largest clones add up to more than 0.1% of the sample.

Per the germline V gene (reference sequence), MNHNY is the CDR1 and SVGAGI is the CDR2. Including cysteine and phenylalanine, the CDR3 has 12 amino acids. Only the CDR3 part of the read is kept: 36 bases, read in frame from the first base. V is cut by 7 bases and J by 3 bases, and the space between the germline ends is 7 bases. Overall study outcomes, separate from this receptor: The number of individuals in the TCR sequencing and HLA analysis was recognized as being relatively small.

Details on this clonotype: Which antigen it targets is not known. The record has no base qualities; no much larger clone is one base away.

Peripheral blood CD8+ and CD4+ T cells from healthy donors, Susac syndrome patients and multiple sclerosis patients were profiled by high-throughput TCR beta sequencing. The healthy donors served as controls matched for age and sex. Bulk CD8+ and CD4+ T cells were purified by magnetic negative isolation, while CD8+ TEMRA cells were enriched using FACS. Blood was collected in EDTA tubes and processed within 24 hours, with PBMCs isolated through density gradient centrifugation. PBMCs intended for TCR sequencing were frozen in liquid nitrogen and were later thawed in a 37 degrees C water bath. Purity of sorted or isolated CD4+, CD8+ and CD8+ TEMRA cells was at least 90%.

What was sequenced was CD4+ T cells from PBMCs. The source of this sequence is a human donor in good health. This receptor chain uses TRBV6-6 and TRBJ1-5, with an unclear D gene assignment. The sequenced DNA: TGTGCCAGCATGACCTTCAATCAGCCCCAGCATTTT. Protein translation: CASMTFNQPQHF.